This T cell receptor (beta chain) was identified in a study of blood T cell repertoires in COVID-19. The protocol was immunoSEQ multiplex PCR, while the TCRdb copy is restricted to in-frame clones and leaves out a portion. The sample shows 150,000 to 250,000 clones, 70% to 80% of them seen only once. CDR3 length: 14 amino acids. Per germline, CDR1 SGDLS and CDR2 YYNGEE. V was trimmed by 0 bases and J by 6 bases, leaving 12 bases between them. Input material: peripheral blood. The chain combines TRBV9 with TRBJ1-1; D possibly corresponds to TRBD1 (5 bases). This receptor was taken from a woman aged 35 to 49 with COVID-19, enrolled during active disease. The CDR3 bases are TGTGCCAGCAGCGTAGAGTTAGGGGCCCCTGAAGCTTTCTTT. It codes for CASSVELGAPEAFF.